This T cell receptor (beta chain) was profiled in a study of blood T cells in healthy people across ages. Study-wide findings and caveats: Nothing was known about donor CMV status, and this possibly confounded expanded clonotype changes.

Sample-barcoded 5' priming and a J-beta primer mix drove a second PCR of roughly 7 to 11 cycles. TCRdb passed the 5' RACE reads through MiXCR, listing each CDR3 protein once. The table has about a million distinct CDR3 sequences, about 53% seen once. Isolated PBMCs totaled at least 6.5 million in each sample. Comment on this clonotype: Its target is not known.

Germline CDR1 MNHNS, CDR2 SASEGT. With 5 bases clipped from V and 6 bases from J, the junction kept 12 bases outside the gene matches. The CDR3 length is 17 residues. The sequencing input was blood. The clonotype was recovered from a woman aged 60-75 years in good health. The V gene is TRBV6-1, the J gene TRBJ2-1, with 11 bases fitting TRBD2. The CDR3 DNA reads TGTGCCAGCAGTCGAGGGGTCCTAGCGGGAGGATCCAATGAGCAGTTCTTC. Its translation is CASSRGVLAGGSNEQFF.